One and the same sample provided the 24 T cell receptor beta chains below, sequenced in a study of blood T cell repertoires in COVID-19 (TCRdb year 2020). Receptor libraries were prepared by the immunoSEQ multiplex PCR assay. Imported from immuneACCESS, the table was reduced by TCRdb to in-frame sequences with V and J called. These copies leave out some clones; in studies compared against another copy, an unresolved V gene accounts for under half, and the cause of the remainder is not known. For this sample there are hundreds of thousands of clones; about 87% appear just once. The ten largest account for 5.5% to 8.5% of the sample. The sequencing sample was made of peripheral blood. Every receptor here comes from a woman younger than 45 who had recovered from COVID-19.

The genes are TRBV5-8 and TRBJ1-6, with D possibly TRBD1 on 6 matching bases. This CDR3 contains 16 residues. Germline CDR1 reads SGHTS; CDR2 reads YDEGEE. Trimming took off 4 bases at V and 0 bases at J, with 11 bases between the two ends. This chain's CDR3 is CASSGGQSSYNSPLHF. For the CDR3, the DNA is TGTGCCAGCAGCGGCGGACAGAGCTCCTATAATTCACCCCTCCACTTT.

The chain joins TRBV4-2 to TRBJ1-5; possible D gene TRBD1, 5 bases. Germline values: CDR1 LGHNA, CDR2 YNFKEQ. The CDR3 is 13 amino acids. V shed 4 bases and J shed 3 bases, with 7 bases lying between them. The CDR3 DNA reads as TGTGCCAGCAGCCCAGGGAACAATCAGCCCCAGCATTTT. Amino acid sequence: CASSPGNNQPQHF.

This clone occurred a few times. The V and J genes are TRBV2 and TRBJ2-7; TRBD1 matches at 8 bases. The J segment lost 3 bases and the V segment lost 6 bases, leaving 7 bases of the junction unmatched. CDR1 SNHLY and CDR2 FYNNEI come from the germline V gene. The CDR3 consists of 14 residues. The CDR3 sequence: CASRSDRVGYEQYF. The CDR3 DNA follows: TGTGCCAGCAGATCGGACAGGGTGGGCTACGAGCAGTACTTC.

This chain uses TRBV7-9 with TRBJ1-2; 9 nucleotides agree with TRBD1. The junction had 13 bases not matched to a gene; V was cut back by 5 bases and J by 6 bases. Per germline, CDR1 SEHNR and CDR2 FQNEAQ (reference sequence). CDR3 length: 16 amino acids. Here the CDR3 DNA reads TGTGCCAGCAGCCCGTACTTCGGACAGGGGAAGGATGGCTACACCTTC. Translation: CASSPYFGQGKDGYTF.

This rearrangement joins TRBV7-2 to TRBJ1-1; D unclear. V dropped 1 base and J dropped 2 bases, with 8 bases sitting between them. Germline V lookup: CDR1 SGHTA, CDR2 FQGNSA. The CDR3 length is 14 residues. The CDR3 spells CASSLDRFNTEAFF. The CDR3 coding sequence is TGTGCCAGCAGCTTAGATCGGTTTAACACTGAAGCTTTCTTT.

The V and J genes are TRBV9 and TRBJ2-5, with 10 positions matching TRBD2. After removal of 0 bases from V and 2 bases from J, the junction contained 4 bases not matched to a gene. CDR1 is SGDLS, CDR2 YYNGEE, per germline. This CDR3 contains 16 residues. The CDR3 coding sequence is TGTGCCAGCAGCGTAGCGGGTAGCGGGGGGCAAGAGACCCAGTACTTC. It encodes CASSVAGSGGQETQYF.

The rearrangement uses TRBV24-1 and TRBJ1-4, with D possibly TRBD1 on 6 matching bases. This CDR3 region has 14 residues. V lost 4 bases, J lost 3 bases, and 8 bases lay in between. CDR1 KGHDR and CDR2 SFDVKD come from the germline V gene. As DNA, the CDR3 is TGTGCCACCAGTGACAGGGGAGCTAATGAAAAACTGTTTTTT. Translation gives CATSDRGANEKLFF.

CDR3: CASSLRTSGLTGELFF. The CDR3, as DNA: TGTGCCAGTAGTTTACGGACTAGCGGACTCACCGGGGAGCTGTTTTTT. The chain combines TRBV19 with TRBJ2-2; TRBD2 matches 10 bases. Germline assignment: CDR1 LNHDA and CDR2 SQIVND (reference sequence). This CDR3 comprises 16 residues. V lost 5 bases and J lost 4; bases outside the gene matches: 7. The full variable domain, rest sourced from reference TRBV19 and TRBJ2-2, is DGGITQSPKYLFRKEGQNVTLSCEQNLNHDAMYWYRQDPGQGLRLIYYSQIVNDFQKGDIAEGYSVSREKKESFPLTVTSAQKNPTAFYLCASSLRTSGLTGELFFGEGSRLTVL.

The chain links TRBV12-3 or TRBV12-4 to TRBJ2-7, with 8 bases aligning to TRBD1. The CDR3 extends over 13 amino acids. The V and J ends lost 5 bases and 6 bases, in that order; junction bases with no gene match: 6. The CDR3 nucleotides read TGTGCCAGCAGTACACTAACAGGGGGCGAGCAGTACTTC. Encoded protein: CASSTLTGGEQYF.

This clone was seen a few times. This sequence joins TRBV24-1 and TRBJ2-2; 13 bases line up with TRBD2. The CDR3 sequence is 18 residues long. Germline loops: CDR1 KGHDR, CDR2 SFDVKD. The V segment lost 2 bases and the J segment 2 bases; nucleotides outside the gene matches: 4. CDR3 sequence (DNA): TGTGCCACCAGTGATTCTGGACTAGCGGGGGTAAACACCGGGGAGCTGTTTTTT. Translating it yields CATSDSGLAGVNTGELFF.

As regards this clone: Other DNA sequences within the sample encode an identical CDR3. V usage is TRBV28 and J usage is TRBJ2-1; 10 bases are shared with TRBD2. Germline V gene data show CDR1 as MDHEN and CDR2 as SYDVKM. With V trimmed by 6 bases and J by 5 bases, 4 bases remained unmatched. CDR3 length: 14 amino acids. DNA for the CDR3: TGTGCCAGCAGATTAGCGGGGGGTCACAATGAGCAGTTCTTC. Amino acids: CASRLAGGHNEQFF.

For this clone: Other DNA sequences in this sample translate to the same CDR3. The chain carries TRBV4-1 and TRBJ1-1, with D unresolved. CDR1 is MGHRA, CDR2 YSYEKL, per germline. Trimming left V 1 base short and J 1 base short, with 7 bases between. The CDR3 consists of 14 residues. CDR3 bases: TGCGCCAGCAGCCAAGTGGGAGAGAACACTGAAGCTTTCTTT. Translating it yields CASSQVGENTEAFF.

The chain is built from TRBV6-2 or TRBV6-3 and TRBJ1-2; TRBD1 matches 7 bases. After removal of 2 bases from V and 12 bases from J, the junction contained 12 bases not matched to a gene. Germline values: CDR1 MNHEY, CDR2 SVGEGT. The CDR3 spans 14 residues. The CDR3 here is CASSYKGTTGRNTF. The CDR3 bases are TGTGCCAGCAGTTACAAAGGCACGACAGGGAGGAACACCTTC.

V gene TRBV6-5 combines with J gene TRBJ2-2; TRBD2 is a possible D gene (5 bases). Germline CDR1 reads MNHEY; CDR2 reads SVGAGI. V dropped 6 bases and J dropped 7 bases, with 15 bases sitting between them. The CDR3 totals 14 residues. The CDR3 region has the DNA TGTGCCAGCAGCCCGAGCGGTGAAATCGGGGAGCTGTTTTTT. Translating it yields CASSPSGEIGELFF.

J is TRBJ1-1 and V is TRBV29-1, with D perhaps TRBD1 (6 bases). V was trimmed by 6 bases and J by 11 bases, leaving 19 bases between them. This CDR3 region has 12 residues. CDR1 and CDR2 from the germline V gene are SQVTM and ANQGSEA. The CDR3 coding sequence is TGCAGCGTCAATACAGGGCGGGGGTCCGCTTTCTTT. This gives the protein CSVNTGRGSAFF.

This sequence joins TRBV9 and TRBJ1-5; D may be TRBD1 (5 bases). The CDR3 loop spans 15 amino acids. Germline V gene data show CDR1 as SGDLS and CDR2 as YYNGEE. V gave up 3 bases and J gave up 4 bases, with 14 bases separating them. The CDR3 reads CASSESAGRNQPQHF. The CDR3 region has the DNA TGTGCCAGCAGCGAGAGCGCAGGGAGGAATCAGCCCCAGCATTTT.

The chain employs TRBV28 and TRBJ2-2; no clear D. The CDR3 spans 16 residues. V lost 7 bases to trimming and J lost 6 bases, with 21 bases between them. Germline V gene data show CDR1 as MDHEN and CDR2 as SYDVKM. The CDR3 DNA reads as TGTGCCAGCAACACTGCGATTCGGGTGGGTCCCGGGGAGCTGTTTTTT. It translates to CASNTAIRVGPGELFF.

This clone showed up just once. This chain connects TRBV28 to TRBJ2-5; 11 bases fit TRBD2. V trimming: 5 bases; J trimming: 4 bases; junction bases outside the gene matches: 6. Germline CDR1 reads MDHEN; CDR2 reads SYDVKM. The length of the CDR3 is 15 residues. This CDR3 reads CASSETSGRGETQYF. Here the CDR3 DNA reads TGTGCCAGCAGTGAAACTAGCGGGAGAGGAGAGACCCAGTACTTC.

The chain has TRBV5-1 and TRBJ2-5; D is possibly TRBD1 (6 bases). CDR1 is SGHRS and CDR2 is YFSETQ in the germline V gene. The CDR3 is 14 amino acids. V was trimmed by 3 bases and J by 4 bases, leaving 13 bases between them. Written as DNA, the CDR3 is TGCGCCAGCAGCTCGCCGGCAGGGGCAGAGACCCAGTACTTC. This encodes CASSSPAGAETQYF.

CDR3 in DNA: TGTGCCAGTAGTAGATCAGACTATGGCTACACCTTC. It specifies CASSRSDYGYTF. The rearrangement uses TRBV19 and TRBJ1-2; D ambiguous. This CDR3 has 12 amino acids. Trimming left V 4 bases short and J 3 bases short, with 6 bases between. Germline V gene lookup returns CDR1 LNHDA and CDR2 SQIVND (reference sequence).

The V gene is TRBV27, the J gene TRBJ1-5; 8 bases align to TRBD1. CDR3 length equals 18 residues. The V gene end was trimmed by 7 bases and the J gene end by 2 bases; junction bases not matched to a gene: 16. CDR1 MNHEY and CDR2 SMNVEV come from the germline V gene (reference sequence). Here the CDR3 reads CASTHLGPGGAGNQPQHF. CDR3 nucleotide sequence: TGTGCCAGCACGCACCTGGGCCCAGGGGGCGCGGGCAATCAGCCCCAGCATTTT.

The chain employs TRBV28 and TRBJ2-5; TRBD2 is a possible D gene (5 bases). This CDR3 has 15 residues. Germline V gene data show CDR1 as MDHEN and CDR2 as SYDVKM. V dropped 5 bases and J dropped 1 base, with 14 bases sitting between them. The CDR3 here is CASSPRRGFQETQYF. For the CDR3, the DNA is TGTGCCAGCAGTCCCCGCCGCGGGTTCCAAGAGACCCAGTACTTC.

The genes are TRBV6-6 and TRBJ1-2; D not resolved. The CDR3 length is 16 residues. Germline-derived CDR1 and CDR2 are MNHNY and SVGAGI (reference sequence). V was trimmed by 0 bases and J by 8 bases, leaving 19 bases between them. The CDR3 spells CASSYSGSISITGYTF. The CDR3 DNA sequence: TGTGCCAGCAGTTACTCCGGGAGTATATCGATAACGGGCTACACCTTC.

The chain combines TRBV28 with TRBJ2-5; TRBD1 aligns across 11 bases. CDR3 length: 15 amino acids. With V trimmed by 3 bases and J by 5 bases, 5 bases remained unmatched. CDR1 is MDHEN and CDR2 is SYDVKM in the germline V gene. In DNA, the CDR3 is TGTGCCAGCAGTTTTAGGACAGGGGGCGGGGAGACCCAGTACTTC. It specifies CASSFRTGGGETQYF. The variable domain in full, completed from reference TRBV28 and TRBJ2-5, reads DVKVTQSSRYLVKRTGEKVFLECVQDMDHENMFWYRQDPGLGLRLIYFSYDVKMKEKGDIPEGYSVSREKKERFSLILESASTNQTSMYLCASSFRTGGGETQYFGPGTRLLVL.